This T cell receptor (beta chain) was profiled in a study of shared clonotypes between healthy human individuals. Some clones are missing from TCRdb's copy, which holds only in-frame ones; the method was immunoSEQ multiplex PCR. Of some 1,100,000 clones detected, around three quarters appear once; the ten largest clones hold approximately 0.5%. The CDR3 runs to 18 residues. V lost 4 bases, J lost 1 base, and 19 bases lay in between. CDR1 and CDR2 from the germline V gene are LGHNT and FRNRAP. The source of this sequence is a man younger than 35 in good health. Some clones in this sample may be carry-over from other donors' samples. Material: memory CD4+ T cells from PBMCs. Subset here: CD45RA-negative fraction. This chain uses TRBV12-5 with TRBJ2-2, with D possibly called TRBD1 or TRBD2 (5 bases each). The CDR3 sequence is CASGYQTLGTENTGELFF. The CDR3 DNA reads as TGTGCTAGTGGTTATCAAACTCTCGGGACCGAGAACACCGGGGAGCTGTTTTTT.